Shown below are 8 T cell receptor beta chains from a single sample sequenced in a study of response to subunit inactivated influenza vaccine. Each CDR3 protein is one row after TCRdb ran MiXCR on the RT-PCR reads. The sample has 800,000 or so distinct CDR3 sequences; around 20% are singletons. The source material was PBMCs from blood, sampled less than 6 days after vaccination. The source of these receptors is a man aged 45 to 65 who received an inactivated influenza vaccine.

The chain recombines TRBV12-3 or TRBV12-4 with TRBJ2-5, with D unclear. V lost 3 bases to trimming and J lost 0 bases, with 5 bases between them. The CDR3 length is 13 residues. CDR3 protein: CASSFYDQETQYF. CDR3 DNA: TGTGCCAGCAGTTTTTACGACCAAGAGACCCAGTACTTC.

This clonotype was counted between two and nine times. CDR3 in amino acids: CASRKGGADTEAFF. CDR3 bases: TGTGCCAGCAGGAAAGGGGGCGCAGACACTGAAGCTTTCTTT. The gene calls are TRBV6-1 and TRBJ1-1; 7 bases align to TRBD1. The CDR3 is 14 residues long. Germline V gene data show CDR1 as MNHNS and CDR2 as SASEGT. V lost 6 bases, J lost 3 bases, and 7 bases stayed unmatched.

The V gene is TRBV5-1, the J gene TRBJ1-1; no firm D call. Trimming removed 4 bases at V and 0 bases at J, with 10 bases between. CDR1 SGHRS and CDR2 YFSETQ come from the germline V gene. The length of the CDR3 is 14 residues. CDR3 loop: CASSIQEMNTEAFF. The DNA of the CDR3 is TGCGCCAGCAGCATCCAAGAGATGAACACTGAAGCTTTCTTT.

This clonotype was detected many times. V and J are TRBV13 and TRBJ2-3; perhaps D is TRBD1 or TRBD2 (5 bases each). Trimming took 1 base from V and 8 from J, leaving 19 bases between them. CDR3 length equals 16 residues. Looked up from germline, CDR1 is PRHDT and CDR2 is FYEKMQ (reference sequence). This CDR3 is CASSLERGRPAGTQYF. DNA for the CDR3: TGTGCCAGCAGCTTAGAGAGGGGCCGACCTGCAGGTACGCAGTATTTT.

The V and J genes are TRBV9 and TRBJ2-3; tentative D call: TRBD1 (6 bases). The CDR3 loop spans 16 amino acids. V was cut by 0 bases and J by 1 base, with 12 bases left in between. Germline loops: CDR1 SGDLS, CDR2 YYNGEE. The CDR3 is CASSVGPGVGTDTQYF. As DNA, the CDR3 is TGTGCCAGCAGCGTAGGTCCAGGGGTGGGCACAGATACGCAGTATTTT.

This clonotype was seen a handful of times. The chain combines TRBV12-3 or TRBV12-4 with TRBJ2-6, with D possibly being TRBD1 (5 bases). V was shortened by 6 bases and J by 2 bases, with 11 bases between the two germline ends. This CDR3 region has 15 residues. CDR3 in amino acids: CASSPPTAGANVLTF. CDR3 coding DNA: TGTGCCAGCAGCCCCCCGACAGCTGGGGCCAACGTCCTGACTTTC.

The J gene is TRBJ2-3, the V gene TRBV10-3; D is unresolved. V shed 0 bases and J shed 7 bases, with 5 bases lying between them. Germline-derived CDR1 and CDR2 are ENHRY and SYGVKD. This CDR3 contains 12 residues. The CDR3 sequence: CAISESYNTQYF. In DNA, the CDR3 is TGTGCCATCAGTGAGTCCTACAATACGCAGTATTTT.

This clonotype showed up just a few times. The rearrangement links TRBV6-2 or TRBV6-3 to TRBJ2-7, with 7 nucleotides matching TRBD1. The J segment lost 7 bases and the V segment lost 1 base, leaving 10 bases of the junction unmatched. The germline CDR1 and CDR2 sequences are MNHEY and SVGEGT. The CDR3 sequence is 15 residues long. The CDR3 nucleotides are TGTGCCAGCAGTTACTACGGCAGGGGGTTAGATGAGCAGTACTTC. It specifies CASSYYGRGLDEQYF.